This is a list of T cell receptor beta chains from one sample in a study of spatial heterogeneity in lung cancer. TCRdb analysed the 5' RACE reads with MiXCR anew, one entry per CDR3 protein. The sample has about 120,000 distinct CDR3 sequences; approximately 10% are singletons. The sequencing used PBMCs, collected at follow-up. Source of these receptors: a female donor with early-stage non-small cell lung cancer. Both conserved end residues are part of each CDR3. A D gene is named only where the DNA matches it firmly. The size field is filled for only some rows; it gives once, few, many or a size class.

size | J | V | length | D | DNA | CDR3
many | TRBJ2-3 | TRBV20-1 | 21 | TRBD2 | TGCAGTGCTCTCTACAAAATAGCGGGAGTCTATCCTATCGGGTGGGCAGATACGCAGTATTTT | CSALYKIAGVYPIGWADTQYF
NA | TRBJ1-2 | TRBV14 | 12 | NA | TGTGCCAGCAGCCAGACAAGGAGTGGCTACACCTTC | CASSQTRSGYTF
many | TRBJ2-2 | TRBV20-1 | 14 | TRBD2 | TGCAGTGCTCCTCTAGCGGGAGGGACCGGGGAGCTGTTTTTT | CSAPLAGGTGELFF
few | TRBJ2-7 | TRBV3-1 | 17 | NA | TGTGCCAGCAGCCAAGATGGGGCTGGCGGCGGAGTATACGAGCAGTACTTC | CASSQDGAGGGVYEQYF
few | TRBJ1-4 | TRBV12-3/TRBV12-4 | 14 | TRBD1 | TGTGCCAGCAGTCCGGGACAGGCGGTTGAAAAACTGTTTTTT | CASSPGQAVEKLFF
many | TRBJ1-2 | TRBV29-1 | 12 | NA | TGCAGCGTTCCCACAGCTAACTATGGCTACACCTTC | CSVPTANYGYTF
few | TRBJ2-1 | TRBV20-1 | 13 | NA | TGCAGTGCATTGGGACTGCAGAGGGATGAGCAGTTCTTC | CSALGLQRDEQFF
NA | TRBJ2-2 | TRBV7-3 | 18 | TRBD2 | TGTGCCAGCAGTCTACCTAGCGGGGCCCCCCGAGGGACCGGGGAGCTGTTTTTT | CASSLPSGAPRGTGELFF
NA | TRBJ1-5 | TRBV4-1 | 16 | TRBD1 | TGCGCCAGCAGCCAAGACCGGGGACAGGGCAATCAGCCCCAGCATTTT | CASSQDRGQGNQPQHF
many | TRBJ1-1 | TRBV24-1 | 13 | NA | TGTGCCACCAGTGATTTCGGGGGCACTGAAGCTTTCTTT | CATSDFGGTEAFF
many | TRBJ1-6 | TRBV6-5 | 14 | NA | TGTGCCAGCAGTTACGGGCAGGGCCATTCACCCCTCCACTTT | CASSYGQGHSPLHF
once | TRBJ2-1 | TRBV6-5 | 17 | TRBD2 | TGTGCCAGCAGTAATCCCCGGACTAGCGGGCCCAGCAATGAGCAGTTCTTC | CASSNPRTSGPSNEQFF
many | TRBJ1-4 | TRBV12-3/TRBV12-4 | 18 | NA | TGTGCCAGCACCCACGGAGGAAAGATTCGAGCAACTAATGAAAAACTGTTTTTT | CASTHGGKIRATNEKLFF
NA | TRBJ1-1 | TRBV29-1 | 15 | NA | TGCAGCGTCCAACCTGGAGGGGGAATGAACACTGAAGCTTTCTTT | CSVQPGGGMNTEAFF
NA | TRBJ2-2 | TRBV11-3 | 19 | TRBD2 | TGTGCCAGCAGCTTAGATCTCCGGGGACTAGCGACTAACACCGGGGAGCTGTTTTTT | CASSLDLRGLATNTGELFF
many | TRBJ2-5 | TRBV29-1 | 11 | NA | TGCAGCGTTAGCGACCAAGAGACCCAGTACTTC | CSVSDQETQYF
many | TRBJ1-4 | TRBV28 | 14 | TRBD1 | TGTGCCAGCAGTTTGGGAAGGGGGCGTGAAAAACTGTTTTTT | CASSLGRGREKLFF
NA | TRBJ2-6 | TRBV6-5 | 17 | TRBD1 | TGTGCCAGCCTAACTAGGGACAGGGGAGCTGGGGCCAACGTCCTGACTTTC | CASLTRDRGAGANVLTF
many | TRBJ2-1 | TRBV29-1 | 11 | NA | TGCAGCTCCCGGTGGGGCAATGAGCAGTTCTTC | CSSRWGNEQFF
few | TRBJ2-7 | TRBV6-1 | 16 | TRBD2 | TGTGCCAGCAGTGATATTCTAGCGGGAGGGCCTTACGAGCAGTACTTC | CASSDILAGGPYEQYF
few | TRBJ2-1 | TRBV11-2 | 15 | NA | TGTGCCAGCAGCTTAGATTTTTCCTCCTACAATGAGCAGTTCTTC | CASSLDFSSYNEQFF
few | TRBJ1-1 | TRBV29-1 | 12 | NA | TGCAGCGTACTGACAGTGAACACTGAAGCTTTCTTT | CSVLTVNTEAFF
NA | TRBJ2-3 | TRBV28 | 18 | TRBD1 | TGTGCCAGCAGTCACTCTAGCACCCGGGACAGGGGCCCAGATACGCAGTATTTT | CASSHSSTRDRGPDTQYF
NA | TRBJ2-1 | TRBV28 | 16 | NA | TGTGCCAGCAGTTCCTTCGCAAGAACAGGGAGGAATGAGCAGTTCTTC | CASSSFARTGRNEQFF
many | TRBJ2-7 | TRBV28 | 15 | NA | TGTGCCAGCAGCCAACCGGGACGGACCCCTTACGAGCAGTACTTC | CASSQPGRTPYEQYF
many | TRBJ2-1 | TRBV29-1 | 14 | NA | TGCAGCGTTGCCCATAGCGGATTCTACAATGAGCAGTTCTTC | CSVAHSGFYNEQFF
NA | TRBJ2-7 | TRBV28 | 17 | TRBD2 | TGTGCCAGCAGTTCCCGTGGACTAGCGGGAGGGTTGTACGAGCAGTACTTC | CASSSRGLAGGLYEQYF
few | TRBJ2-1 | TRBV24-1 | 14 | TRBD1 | TGTGCCACCAGTGGAGGACAGGGGGCGAATGAGCAGTTCTTC | CATSGGQGANEQFF
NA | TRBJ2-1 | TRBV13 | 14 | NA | TGTGCCAGCACTAGGTTGGGGAGCACCAATGAGCAGTTCTTC | CASTRLGSTNEQFF
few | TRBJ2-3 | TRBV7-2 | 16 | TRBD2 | TGTGCCAGCAGCCCACCCGGACTAGCGGTCACAGATACGCAGTATTTT | CASSPPGLAVTDTQYF
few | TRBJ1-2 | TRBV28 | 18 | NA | TGTGCCAGCAGTATACTCGCAGGGCACACGAATCCTAACTATGGCTACACCTTC | CASSILAGHTNPNYGYTF
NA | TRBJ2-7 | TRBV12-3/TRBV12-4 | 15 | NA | TGTGCCAGCACCCTGGGTCAGGGGCCGAACTACGAGCAGTACTTC | CASTLGQGPNYEQYF
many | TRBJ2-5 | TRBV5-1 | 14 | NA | TGCGCCAGCAGCCCCTCCGGCGTTGCGGAGACCCAGTACTTC | CASSPSGVAETQYF
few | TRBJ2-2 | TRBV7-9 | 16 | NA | TGTGCCAGCAGCTTAGGTCTCAACCCGAGGACCGGGGAGCTGTTTTTT | CASSLGLNPRTGELFF
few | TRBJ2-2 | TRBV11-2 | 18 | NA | TGTGCCAGCAGCTTAGGTCTTTGGGCTAGCAAGGGAACCGGGGAGCTGTTTTTT | CASSLGLWASKGTGELFF
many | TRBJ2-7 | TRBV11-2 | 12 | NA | TGTGCCAGCAGCTTAGATCAGGGGACTTCGTACTTC | CASSLDQGTSYF
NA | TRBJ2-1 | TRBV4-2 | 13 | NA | TGTGCCAGCAGCCAAGTAGCGGTAGATGAGCAGTTCTTC | CASSQVAVDEQFF
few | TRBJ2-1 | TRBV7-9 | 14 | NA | TGTGCCAGCAGCTTAGAGGGCTCATACAATGAGCAGTTCTTC | CASSLEGSYNEQFF
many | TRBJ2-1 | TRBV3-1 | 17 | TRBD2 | TGTGCCAGCAGCCAACTGCGGGAGATGACACTTCGGAATGAGCAGTTCTTC | CASSQLREMTLRNEQFF
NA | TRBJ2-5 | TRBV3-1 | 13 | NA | TGTGCCAGCAGCCAACAGGTCCAAGAGACCCAGTACTTC | CASSQQVQETQYF
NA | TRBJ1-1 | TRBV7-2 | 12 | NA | TGTGCCAGCAGCCCTCCAGGTCGGGGGGCTTTCTTT | CASSPPGRGAFF
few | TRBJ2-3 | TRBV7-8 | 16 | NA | TGTGCCAGCAGCCCCCCCCGGGGCATGGGCACAGATACGCAGTATTTT | CASSPPRGMGTDTQYF
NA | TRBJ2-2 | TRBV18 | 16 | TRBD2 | TGTGCCAGCTCACGATCAGCGGGAACCAAGGCCGGGGAGCTGTTTTTT | CASSRSAGTKAGELFF
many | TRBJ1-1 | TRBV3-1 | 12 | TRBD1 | TGTGCCAGCAGCCCTGGACAGGTTGAAGCTTTCTTT | CASSPGQVEAFF
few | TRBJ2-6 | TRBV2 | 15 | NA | TGTGCCAGCAGACCGGACAGCTCTGGGGCCAACGTCCTGACTTTC | CASRPDSSGANVLTF
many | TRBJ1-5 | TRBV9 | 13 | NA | TGTGCCAGCAGCGTAGATAACAGCCAGCCCCAGCATTTT | CASSVDNSQPQHF
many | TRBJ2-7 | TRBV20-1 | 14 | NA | TGCAGTGCCAACTTACCGGAGAGCTCCTACGAGCAGTACTTC | CSANLPESSYEQYF
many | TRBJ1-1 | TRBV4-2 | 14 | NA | TGTGCCAGCAGCCAAGATAGCTGGGCCGGTGAAGCTTTCTTT | CASSQDSWAGEAFF
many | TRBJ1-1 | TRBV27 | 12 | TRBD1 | TGTGCCAGCAGACAGGGGCACACTGAAGCTTTCTTT | CASRQGHTEAFF
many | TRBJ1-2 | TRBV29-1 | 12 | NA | TGCAGCGCTGTAAGACCTCTCTCTGGCTACACCTTC | CSAVRPLSGYTF
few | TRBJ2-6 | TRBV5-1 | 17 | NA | TGCGCCAGCAGCTTACGGGGCCAAGTCTCTGGGGCCAACGTCCTGACTTTC | CASSLRGQVSGANVLTF
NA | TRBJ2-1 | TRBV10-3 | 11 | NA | TGTGCCATCAGTGAAGCGGGTGAGCAGTTCTTC | CAISEAGEQFF
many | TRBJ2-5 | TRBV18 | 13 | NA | TGTGCCAGCTCACTTGGACAGAAAGAGACCCAGTACTTC | CASSLGQKETQYF
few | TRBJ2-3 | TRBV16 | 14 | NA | TGTGCCAGCAGCCAACTACAGGTCACAGATACGCAGTATTTT | CASSQLQVTDTQYF
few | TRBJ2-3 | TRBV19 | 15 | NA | TGTGCCAGTAGGCGAATGGGCGGGATAACAGATACGCAGTATTTT | CASRRMGGITDTQYF